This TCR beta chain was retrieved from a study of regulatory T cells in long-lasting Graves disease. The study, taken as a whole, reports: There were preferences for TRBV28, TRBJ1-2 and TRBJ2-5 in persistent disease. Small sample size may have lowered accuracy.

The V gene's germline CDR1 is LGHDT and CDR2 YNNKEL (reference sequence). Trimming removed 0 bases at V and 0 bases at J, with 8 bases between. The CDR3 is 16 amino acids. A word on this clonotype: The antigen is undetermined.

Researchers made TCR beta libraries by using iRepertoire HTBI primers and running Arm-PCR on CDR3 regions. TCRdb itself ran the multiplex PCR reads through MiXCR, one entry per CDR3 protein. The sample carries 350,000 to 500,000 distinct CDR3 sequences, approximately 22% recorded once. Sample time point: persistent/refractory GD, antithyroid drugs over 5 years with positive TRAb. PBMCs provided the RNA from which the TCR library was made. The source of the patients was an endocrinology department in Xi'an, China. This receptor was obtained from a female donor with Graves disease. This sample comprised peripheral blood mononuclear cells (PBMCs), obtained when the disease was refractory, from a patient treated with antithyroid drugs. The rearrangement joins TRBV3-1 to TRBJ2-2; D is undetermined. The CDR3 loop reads CASSQDLASNTGELFF. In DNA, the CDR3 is TGTGCCAGCAGCCAAGATCTGGCGTCGAACACCGGGGAGCTGTTTTTT.